The 18 T cell receptor beta chains listed next were all sequenced from one sample in a study of Graves' ophthalmopathy and Graves' hyperthyroidism. RNA transcripts were the source from which TCR beta CDR3 regions were amplified. First-round RT-PCR relied on HTBI primers, and a second-round multiplex PCR came next. TCRdb reprocessed the multiplex PCR reads via MiXCR and lists one record per CDR3 protein. Of 650,000 to 900,000 distinct CDR3 sequences detected, 40% appear once; the ten largest clones hold around 40%. Sequencing was done on a sample of peripheral blood. These receptors were obtained from an adult man with Graves' ophthalmopathy.

This chain links TRBV19 with TRBJ1-5; 9 bases are a match to TRBD1. This CDR3 spans 15 amino acids. Germline V gene lookup returns CDR1 LNHDA and CDR2 SQIVND (reference sequence). V was pared by 5 bases and J by 2 bases, with 4 bases of the junction left unmatched. The CDR3 region is CASSDTGGRNQPQHF. For the CDR3, the DNA is TGTGCCAGTAGTGACACAGGGGGCCGCAATCAGCCCCAGCATTTT.

The V call is TRBV2, the J call TRBJ1-1; D might be TRBD1 (6 bases). V was cut by 2 bases and J by 5 bases, with 18 bases left in between. The germline CDR1 and CDR2 sequences are SNHLY and FYNNEI. This CDR3 has 16 residues. CDR3 DNA sequence: TGTGCCAGCAGTGAAACGATCTTAGGGGGGGGAACTGAAGCTTTCTTT. This gives the protein CASSETILGGGTEAFF. Complete variable domain (other parts from reference TRBV2 and TRBJ1-1): EPEVTQTPSHQVTQMGQEVILRCVPISNHLYFYWYRQILGQKVEFLVSFYNNEISEKSEIFDDQFSVERPDGSNFTLKIRSTKLEDSAMYFCASSETILGGGTEAFFGQGTRLTVV.

This rearrangement joins TRBV6-1 to TRBJ2-5, with D tentatively TRBD1 (5 bases). The V and J ends lost 7 bases and 5 bases respectively, with 14 bases between them. Germline-derived CDR1 and CDR2 are MNHNS and SASEGT. The CDR3 extends over 13 amino acids. CDR3 DNA sequence: TGTGCCAGCAATCCTTTGGGGCTGGAGACCCAGTACTTC. Its translation is CASNPLGLETQYF.

This clonotype appeared a single time. The chain has TRBV7-9 and TRBJ2-5; TRBD1 matches at 7 bases. Germline-derived CDR1 and CDR2 are SEHNR and FQNEAQ (reference sequence). J was trimmed by 0 bases and V by 6 bases; bases with no gene match: 10. This CDR3 is 16 amino acids long. Here the CDR3 DNA reads TGTGCCAGCAGACCAGGGGGAGTGACGTACCAAGAGACCCAGTACTTC. Residues: CASRPGGVTYQETQYF.

The rearrangement joins TRBV6-1 to TRBJ1-5; no clear D gene. The germline V gene encodes CDR1 MNHNS and CDR2 SASEGT. Trimming left V 7 bases short and J 2 bases short, with 9 bases between. CDR3 length: 13 amino acids. The CDR3 DNA is TGTGCCAGCATGTATGGGGGCAATCAGCCCCAGCATTTT. Its protein is CASMYGGNQPQHF.

Points on this clonotype: A read error may account for a junction end that differs from germline. The rearrangement links TRBV2 to TRBJ1-1, with a weak D call TRBD1 (5 bases). Germline V CDR1 and CDR2: SNHLY, FYNNEI. CDR3 length equals 13 residues. The CDR3 DNA follows: TGTGCCGGCAGTGAAGCGCTTAGTAGGGGAGCTTTCTTT. It yields the protein CAGSEALSRGAFF. Together with reference TRBV2 and TRBJ1-1, the CDR3 gives the full variable domain: EPEVTQTPSHQVTQMGQEVILRCVPISNHLYFYWYRQILGQKVEFLVSFYNNEISEKSEIFDDQFSVERPDGSNFTLKIRSTKLEDSAMYFCAGSEALSRGAFFGQGTRLTVV.

There are a few counts of this clonotype. The chain combines TRBV11-3 with TRBJ1-5; no clear D gene. The germline gives CDR1 SGHNT, CDR2 YENEEA. V lost 1 base and J 0 bases, leaving 10 bases between the germline ends. The CDR3 totals 16 residues. The CDR3 protein is CASSLGTEDSNQPQHF. CDR3 coding DNA: TGTGCCAGCAGCTTAGGCACAGAAGATAGCAATCAGCCCCAGCATTTT.

This chain uses TRBV7-3 with TRBJ1-3; 9 bases align to TRBD1. J gave up 0 bases and V 5 bases, and 11 bases lay outside the gene matches. The CDR3 runs to 18 residues. CDR1 and CDR2 from the germline V gene are SGHTA and FQGTGA. The CDR3 DNA sequence: TGTGCCAGCAGCGCACCGGGACAGGGTAGACCCTCTGGAAACACCATATATTTT. This codes for CASSAPGQGRPSGNTIYF.

This chain uses TRBV7-8 with TRBJ2-7, with 8 bases lining up with TRBD2. Germline CDR1 SGHVS, CDR2 FQNEAQ. The J segment lost 2 bases and the V segment lost 4 bases, leaving 7 bases of the junction unmatched. This CDR3 region has 15 residues. The CDR3 DNA reads as TGTGCCAGCAGCTGGGGGACTAGTAGAACCTACGAGCAGTACTTC. Translating it yields CASSWGTSRTYEQYF.

CDR3 coding DNA: TGTGCCAGCAACGGAGTTGAAGCTTTCTTT. This codes for CASNGVEAFF. The chain links TRBV6-5 to TRBJ1-1; unclear D gene. Trimming shortened V by 7 bases and J by 7 bases, and 7 bases separated the two germline ends. The CDR3 spans 10 residues. CDR1 is MNHEY and CDR2 is SVGAGI in the germline V gene.

In this sample, this clonotype turned up many times. CDR3 DNA: TGTGCCATCAGTGAGGGGGGCTCGTGGGCTGAAGCTTTCTTT. It is translated as CAISEGGSWAEAFF. The chain carries TRBV10-3 and TRBJ1-1; a possible D gene is TRBD1 (6 bases). The CDR3 consists of 14 residues. With 2 bases removed from V and 6 bases from J, the gap between germline ends came to 13 bases. Germline V gene lookup returns CDR1 ENHRY and CDR2 SYGVKD.

The V gene is TRBV10-3, the J gene TRBJ1-3; 10 bases fit TRBD1. The CDR3 has 14 residues. V lost 6 bases to trimming and J lost 8 bases; unmatched junction nucleotides: 7. Germline CDR1 ENHRY, CDR2 SYGVKD. CDR3 protein: CAISDRGHGYTIYF. Here the CDR3 DNA reads TGTGCCATCAGCGACAGGGGGCATGGCTACACCATATATTTT.

The chain couples TRBV10-3 to TRBJ1-2, with 7 bases matching TRBD1. Germline V gene sequence: CDR1 ENHRY, CDR2 SYGVKD. The junction had 7 bases not matched to a gene; V was cut back by 6 bases and J by 0 bases. The CDR3 has 15 amino acids. In DNA, the CDR3 is TGTGCCATCAGGGGGACAGCGACCACTAACTATGGCTACACCTTC. Translation: CAIRGTATTNYGYTF.

At least ten counts were recorded for this clonotype. The V and J genes are TRBV2 and TRBJ1-4, with a possible D match to TRBD1 (6 bases). This CDR3 contains 12 residues. CDR1 and CDR2 (germline): SNHLY, FYNNEI. The V and J ends lost 9 bases and 4 bases respectively, with 9 bases between them. The chain's CDR3 is CASRTVNEKLFF. In DNA form, the CDR3 reads TGTGCCAGTCGGACAGTTAATGAAAAACTGTTTTTT.

A word on this clonotype: Since a much larger clone is just one base distant, this may be a read error. The conserved closing phenylalanine or tryptophan is absent in this CDR3, likely reflecting a read error. The rearrangement uses TRBV12-3 or TRBV12-4 and TRBJ1-5; D remains ambiguous. This CDR3 has 14 amino acids. Trimming stripped 6 bases from V and 6 bases from J, with 15 bases between. The CDR3 nucleotides read TGTGCCAGCAGCTCCCGAGGGAGGGTTCAGCCCCAGCATCTT. Encoded protein: CASSSRGRVQPQHL.

This chain links TRBV7-9 with TRBJ2-7, with unresolved D. The DNA end favors TRBJ2-5, so the J call may be wrong. This CDR3 comprises 12 residues. Looked up from germline, CDR1 is SEHNR and CDR2 is FQNEAQ (reference sequence). CDR3 sequence reads: CASSTPAGTQYF. The DNA for the CDR3 is TGTGCCAGCAGTACGCCCGCAGGGACCCAGTACTTC.

Of note for this clonotype: Relative to the germline gene, one junction end is altered; a read error may explain this. The chain combines TRBV7-9 with TRBJ2-2; 9 bases align to TRBD1. CDR3 length: 15 residues. From germline, CDR1 is SEHNR and CDR2 FQNEAQ (reference sequence). CDR3 sequence reads: CASRTGTGSTGELFF. For the CDR3, the DNA is TGCGCCAGCAGGACCGGGACAGGGAGTACCGGGGAGCTGTTTTTT.

The genes are TRBV7-9 and TRBJ1-3; D uncertain. Germline V CDR1 and CDR2: SEHNR, FQNEAQ (reference sequence). Trimming cost V 2 bases and J 10 bases, with 6 bases left between them. The CDR3 spans 11 residues. Written as DNA, the CDR3 is TGTGCCAGCAGCTTAATAGGGACCATATATTTT. Translation gives CASSLIGTIYF. The full variable domain, completed using reference TRBV7-9 and TRBJ1-3, is DTGVSQNPRHKITKRGQNVTFRCDPISEHNRLYWYRQTLGQGPEFLTYFQNEAQLEKSRLLSDRFSAERPKGSFSTLEIQRTEQGDSAMYLCASSLIGTIYFGEGSWLTVV.